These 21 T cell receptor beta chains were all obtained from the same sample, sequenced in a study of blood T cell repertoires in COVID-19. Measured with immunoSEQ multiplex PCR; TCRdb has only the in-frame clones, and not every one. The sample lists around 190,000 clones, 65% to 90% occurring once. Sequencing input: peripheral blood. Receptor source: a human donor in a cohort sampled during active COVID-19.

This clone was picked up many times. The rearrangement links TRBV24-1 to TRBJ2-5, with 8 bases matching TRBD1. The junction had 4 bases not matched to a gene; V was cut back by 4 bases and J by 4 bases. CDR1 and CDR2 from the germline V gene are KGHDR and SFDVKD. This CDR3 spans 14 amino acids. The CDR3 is CATSDTGTGETQYF. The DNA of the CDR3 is TGTGCCACCAGTGACACCGGGACAGGAGAGACCCAGTACTTC.

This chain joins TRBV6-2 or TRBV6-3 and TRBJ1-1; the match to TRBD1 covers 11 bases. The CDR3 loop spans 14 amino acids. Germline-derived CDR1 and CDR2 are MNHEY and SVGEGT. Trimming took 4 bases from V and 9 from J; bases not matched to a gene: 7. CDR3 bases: TGTGCCAGCAGTTGGACAGGGGGCAAGTCGAAAGCTTTCTTT. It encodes CASSWTGGKSKAFF.

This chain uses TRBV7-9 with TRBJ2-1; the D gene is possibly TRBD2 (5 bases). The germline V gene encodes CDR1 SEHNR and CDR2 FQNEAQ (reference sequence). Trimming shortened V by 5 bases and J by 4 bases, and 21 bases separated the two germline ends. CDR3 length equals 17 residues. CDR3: CASSPARSWETYNEQFF. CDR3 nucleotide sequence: TGTGCCAGCAGCCCTGCACGGTCGTGGGAGACATACAATGAGCAGTTCTTC. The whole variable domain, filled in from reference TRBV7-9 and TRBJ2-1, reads DTGVSQNPRHKITKRGQNVTFRCDPISEHNRLYWYRQTLGQGPEFLTYFQNEAQLEKSRLLSDRFSAERPKGSFSTLEIQRTEQGDSAMYLCASSPARSWETYNEQFFGPGTRLTVL.

CDR3 protein: CASRPSGTGGWDTQYF. The DNA of the CDR3 is TGTGCCAGCAGACCCTCCGGGACAGGGGGTTGGGATACGCAGTATTTT. The rearrangement uses TRBV28 and TRBJ2-3; 11 nucleotides line up with TRBD1. The V gene end was trimmed by 6 bases and the J gene end by 6 bases; junction bases not matched to a gene: 11. The CDR3 extends over 16 amino acids. CDR1 is MDHEN and CDR2 is SYDVKM in the germline V gene.

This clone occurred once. The CDR3 coding sequence is TGTGCCAGCAGGTACAACAGGGTTGGCGGCTACACCTTC. Protein sequence: CASRYNRVGGYTF. The V and J genes are TRBV28 and TRBJ1-2, with D possibly TRBD1 on 6 matching bases. The germline gives CDR1 MDHEN, CDR2 SYDVKM. Trimming removed 6 bases at V and 8 bases at J, with 16 bases between. The CDR3 is 13 residues long.

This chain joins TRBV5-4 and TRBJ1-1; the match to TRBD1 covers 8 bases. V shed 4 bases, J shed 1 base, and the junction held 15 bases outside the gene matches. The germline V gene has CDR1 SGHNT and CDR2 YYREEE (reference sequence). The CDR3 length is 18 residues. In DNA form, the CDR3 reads TGTGCCAGCAGCGCCAACCCCCCCTCAGGGGGCGGGAACACTGAAGCTTTCTTT. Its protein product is CASSANPPSGGGNTEAFF.

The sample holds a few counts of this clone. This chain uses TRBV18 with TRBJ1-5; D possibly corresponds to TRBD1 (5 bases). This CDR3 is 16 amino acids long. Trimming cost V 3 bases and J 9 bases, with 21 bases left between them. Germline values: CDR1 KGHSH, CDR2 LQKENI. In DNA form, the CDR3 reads TGTGCCAGCTCACCCGTAGGCGCGGGGACCCAGGGGCCCCAGCATTTT. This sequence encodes CASSPVGAGTQGPQHF.

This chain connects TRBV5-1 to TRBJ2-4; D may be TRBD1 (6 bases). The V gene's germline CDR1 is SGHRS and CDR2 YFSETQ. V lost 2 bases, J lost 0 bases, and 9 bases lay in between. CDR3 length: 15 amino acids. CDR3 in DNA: TGCGCCAGCAGCTTCCAGGGGCTAGCCAAAAACATTCAGTACTTC. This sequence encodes CASSFQGLAKNIQYF.

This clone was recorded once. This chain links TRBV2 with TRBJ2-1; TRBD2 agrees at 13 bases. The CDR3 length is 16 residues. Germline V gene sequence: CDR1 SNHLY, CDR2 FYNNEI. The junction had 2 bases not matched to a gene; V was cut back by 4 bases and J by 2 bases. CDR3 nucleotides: TGTGCCAGCAGTGGACTAGCGGGAGGACCCTACAATGAGCAGTTCTTC. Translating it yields CASSGLAGGPYNEQFF.

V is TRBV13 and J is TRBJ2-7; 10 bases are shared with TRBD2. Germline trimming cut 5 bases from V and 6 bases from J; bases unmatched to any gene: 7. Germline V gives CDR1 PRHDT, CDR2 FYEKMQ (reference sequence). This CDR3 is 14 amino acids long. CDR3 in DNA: TGTGCCAGCAGCCAAACTAGCGGGACAACCGAGCAGTACTTC. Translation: CASSQTSGTTEQYF.

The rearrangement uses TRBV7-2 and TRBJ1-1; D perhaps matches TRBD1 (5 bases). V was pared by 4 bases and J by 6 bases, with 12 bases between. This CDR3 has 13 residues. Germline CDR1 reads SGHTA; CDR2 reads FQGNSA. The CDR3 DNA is TGTGCCAGCAGCTATAGGGGTAAGCCTGAAGCTTTCTTT. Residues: CASSYRGKPEAFF.

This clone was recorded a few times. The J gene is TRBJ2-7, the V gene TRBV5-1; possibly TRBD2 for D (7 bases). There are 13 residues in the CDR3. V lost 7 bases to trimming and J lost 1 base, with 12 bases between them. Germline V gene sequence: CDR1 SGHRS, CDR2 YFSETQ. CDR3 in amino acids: CASPGGRSYEQYF. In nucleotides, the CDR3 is TGCGCCAGCCCCGGGGGGCGGTCCTACGAGCAGTACTTC.

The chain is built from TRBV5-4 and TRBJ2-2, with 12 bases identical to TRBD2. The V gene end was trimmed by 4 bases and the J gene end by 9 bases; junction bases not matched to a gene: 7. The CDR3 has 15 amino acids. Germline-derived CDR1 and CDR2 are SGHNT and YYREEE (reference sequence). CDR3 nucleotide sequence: TGTGCCAGCAGCCATAGGACTAGCGGGATGCGGGAGCTGTTTTTT. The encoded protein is CASSHRTSGMRELFF.

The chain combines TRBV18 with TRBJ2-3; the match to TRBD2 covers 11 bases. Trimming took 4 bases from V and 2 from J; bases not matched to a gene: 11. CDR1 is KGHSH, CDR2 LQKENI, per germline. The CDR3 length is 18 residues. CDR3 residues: CASSRPPGLAVYTDTQYF. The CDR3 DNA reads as TGTGCCAGCTCACGGCCTCCGGGACTAGCGGTATACACAGATACGCAGTATTTT. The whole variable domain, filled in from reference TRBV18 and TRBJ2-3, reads NAGVMQNPRHLVRRRGQEARLRCSPMKGHSHVYWYRQLPEEGLKFMVYLQKENIIDESGMPKERFSAEFPKEGPSILRIQQVVRGDSAAYFCASSRPPGLAVYTDTQYFGPGTRLTVL.

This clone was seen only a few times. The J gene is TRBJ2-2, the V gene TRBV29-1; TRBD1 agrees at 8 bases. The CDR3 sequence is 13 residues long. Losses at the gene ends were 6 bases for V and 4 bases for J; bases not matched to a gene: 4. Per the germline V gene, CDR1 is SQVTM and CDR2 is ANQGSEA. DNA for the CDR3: TGCAGCGTCCTTGGACAGGGCACCGGGGAGCTGTTTTTT. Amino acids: CSVLGQGTGELFF.

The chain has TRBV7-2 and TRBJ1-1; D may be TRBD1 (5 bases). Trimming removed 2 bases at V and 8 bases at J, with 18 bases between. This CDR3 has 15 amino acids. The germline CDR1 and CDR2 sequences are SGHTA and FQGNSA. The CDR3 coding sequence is TGTGCCAGCAGCTTAATTAGGGGAATAAAGGCCGAAGCTTTCTTT. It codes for CASSLIRGIKAEAFF.

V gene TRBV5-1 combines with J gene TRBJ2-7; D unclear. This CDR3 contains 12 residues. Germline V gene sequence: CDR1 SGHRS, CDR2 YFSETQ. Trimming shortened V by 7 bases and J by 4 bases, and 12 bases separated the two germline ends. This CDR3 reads CASGLGNYEQYF. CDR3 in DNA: TGCGCCAGCGGCCTGGGTAATTACGAGCAGTACTTC.

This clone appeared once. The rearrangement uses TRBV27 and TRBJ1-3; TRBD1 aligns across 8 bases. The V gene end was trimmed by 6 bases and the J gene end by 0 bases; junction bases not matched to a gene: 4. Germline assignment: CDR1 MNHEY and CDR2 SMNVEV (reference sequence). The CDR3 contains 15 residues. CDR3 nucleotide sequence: TGTGCCAGCAGCCCAGGGGGCTACTCTGGAAACACCATATATTTT. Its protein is CASSPGGYSGNTIYF.

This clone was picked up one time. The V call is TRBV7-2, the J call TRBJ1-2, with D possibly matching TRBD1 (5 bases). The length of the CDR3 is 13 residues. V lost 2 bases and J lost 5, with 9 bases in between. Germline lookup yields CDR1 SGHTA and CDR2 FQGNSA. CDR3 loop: CASSLSGKYGYTF. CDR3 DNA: TGTGCCAGCAGCTTATCAGGGAAATATGGCTACACCTTC.

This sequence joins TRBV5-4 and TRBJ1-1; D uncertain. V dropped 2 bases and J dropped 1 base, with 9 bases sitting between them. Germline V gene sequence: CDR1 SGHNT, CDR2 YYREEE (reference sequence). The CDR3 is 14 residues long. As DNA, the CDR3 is TGTGCCAGCAGCTTATGGCACCCGAACACTGAAGCTTTCTTT. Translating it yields CASSLWHPNTEAFF.

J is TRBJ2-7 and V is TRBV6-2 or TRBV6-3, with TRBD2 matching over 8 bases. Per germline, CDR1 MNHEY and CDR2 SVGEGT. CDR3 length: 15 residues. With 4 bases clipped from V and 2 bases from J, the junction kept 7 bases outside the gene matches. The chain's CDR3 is CASSSGGGRPYEQYF. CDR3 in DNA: TGTGCCAGCAGTTCCGGGGGGGGCCGGCCCTACGAGCAGTACTTC.